The rows below give T cell receptor beta chains drawn from one sample of a study of blood T cell repertoires in COVID-19. The repertoire was sequenced with immunoSEQ multiplex PCR; TCRdb's copy has only in-frame clones and lacks some. The repertoire includes 200,000 to 250,000 clones, about 79% of them detected once, and about 3.3% sits in the top ten. Sequencing was carried out using PBMCs or T cells enriched from blood (not recorded which). Receptors originate from a woman aged 60-75 years who had recovered from COVID-19. CDR3s include the opening cysteine and the closing phenylalanine or tryptophan. Fields, in order: J gene, V gene, D gene, clone size, CDR3 DNA, CDR3 protein. A D gene is named only where the DNA matches it firmly. The size of a clone is reported for some rows only, either as once, few or many, or as a class for expanded clones.

J: TRBJ1-1
V: TRBV2
D: TRBD1
size: once
DNA: TGTGCCAGCAGGGACAGGCAACGAAAAGCTTTCTTT
CDR3: CASRDRQRKAFF

J: TRBJ1-5
V: TRBV2
D: TRBD1
size: NA
DNA: TGTGCCAGCAGTGCTCTGGCAGGGGGCAGCCAGCCCCAGCATTTT
CDR3: CASSALAGGSQPQHF

J: TRBJ1-1
V: TRBV7-2
D: NA
size: NA
DNA: TGTGCCAGCAGCGGACACAGGGCCGGGGTCACTGAAGCTTTCTTT
CDR3: CASSGHRAGVTEAFF

J: TRBJ2-3
V: TRBV18
D: TRBD1
size: NA
DNA: TGTGCCAGCTCACCTCCCGGGACAGCGGACACAGATACGCAGTATTTT
CDR3: CASSPPGTADTDTQYF

J: TRBJ2-7
V: TRBV7-9
D: NA
size: NA
DNA: TGTGCCAGCAGCTTGATTGATGGGAGCTCCTACGAGCAGTACTTC
CDR3: CASSLIDGSSYEQYF

J: TRBJ1-2
V: TRBV2
D: TRBD1
size: NA
DNA: TGTGCCAGCAGCGCCGGGACAGGGGACCTCTATGGCTACACCTTC
CDR3: CASSAGTGDLYGYTF

J: TRBJ2-7
V: TRBV12-3/TRBV12-4
D: NA
size: NA
DNA: TGTGCCAGCAGTGGGGGACACTTCTACGAGCAGTACTTC
CDR3: CASSGGHFYEQYF

J: TRBJ1-5
V: TRBV25-1
D: NA
size: NA
DNA: TGTGCCAGCAGTGAACCCCCCTGGGAGAGCTGCAATCAGCCCCAGCATTTT
CDR3: CASSEPPWESCNQPQHF

J: TRBJ2-7
V: TRBV15
D: TRBD1
size: NA
DNA: TGTGCCACCAGCAGAGATCTAGAGACAGGGGGCCACGAGCAGTACTTC
CDR3: CATSRDLETGGHEQYF

J: TRBJ1-3
V: TRBV3-1/TRBV3-2
D: TRBD1
size: once
DNA: TGTGCCAGCAGCCAGGTCAAGGGGGCGCAAGTCGCTGGAAACACCATATATTTT
CDR3: CASSQVKGAQVAGNTIYF

J: TRBJ1-4
V: TRBV21-1
D: NA
size: NA
DNA: TGTGCCAGCAGCAAAAACCCAGAATTTGAAAAACTGTTTTTT
CDR3: CASSKNPEFEKLFF

J: TRBJ2-1
V: TRBV7-9
D: NA
size: NA
DNA: TGTGCCAGCAGCTTAGCCTTGACTACACATGAGCAGTTCTTC
CDR3: CASSLALTTHEQFF

J: TRBJ2-7
V: TRBV23-1
D: NA
size: NA
DNA: TGCGCCAGCAGTCACACCGGGTACTCCTACGAGCAGTACTTC
CDR3: CASSHTGYSYEQYF

J: TRBJ1-6
V: TRBV12-3/TRBV12-4
D: NA
size: NA
DNA: TGTGCCAGCAGCTATTTGAATTCACCCCTCCACTTT
CDR3: CASSYLNSPLHF

J: TRBJ1-4
V: TRBV6-5
D: NA
size: few
DNA: TGTGCCAGCGGGTCAGCGGGGGAAAAACTGTTTTTT
CDR3: CASGSAGEKLFF

J: TRBJ1-1
V: TRBV5-5
D: NA
size: few
DNA: TGTGCCAGCAGCTTGGCCCCGACACTGAACACTGAAGCTTTCTTT
CDR3: CASSLAPTLNTEAFF

J: TRBJ1-1
V: TRBV13
D: NA
size: NA
DNA: TGTGCCAGCAGCTCATTGGACAGGAACACTGAAGCTTTCTTT
CDR3: CASSSLDRNTEAFF

J: TRBJ1-1
V: TRBV19
D: NA
size: few
DNA: TGTGCCAGTCGACCCGGACAGCTGAACACTGAAGCTTTCTTT
CDR3: CASRPGQLNTEAFF

J: TRBJ1-6
V: TRBV9
D: TRBD1
size: NA
DNA: TGTGCCAGCAGCTCCAGGACAGGTTCCTATAATTCACCCCTCCACTTT
CDR3: CASSSRTGSYNSPLHF

J: TRBJ1-1
V: TRBV5-1
D: TRBD1
size: NA
DNA: TGCGCCAGCAGCTTGGAAGGTTGGCAGGGGGCCGCTGAAGCTTTCTTT
CDR3: CASSLEGWQGAAEAFF

J: TRBJ1-1
V: TRBV7-2
D: NA
size: NA
DNA: TGTGCCAGCAGCCCCCTGACTGGGAACACTGAAGCTTTCTTT
CDR3: CASSPLTGNTEAFF

J: TRBJ1-2
V: TRBV18
D: TRBD1
size: NA
DNA: TGTGCCAGCTCACCAGAGACAGGGTCCTATGGCTACACCTTC
CDR3: CASSPETGSYGYTF

J: TRBJ2-5
V: TRBV6-2/TRBV6-3
D: TRBD2
size: few
DNA: TGTGCCAGCAGTTACCTCCTGGCGGGGGGGCCGCAGACCCAGTACTTC
CDR3: CASSYLLAGGPQTQYF

J: TRBJ2-5
V: TRBV7-3
D: NA
size: NA
DNA: TGTGCCAGCAGCTTAAGACCGGGGTACCAAGAGACCCAGTACTTC
CDR3: CASSLRPGYQETQYF

J: TRBJ2-1
V: TRBV4-2
D: TRBD2
size: NA
DNA: TGTGCCAGCAGCCAGCCATCTAGCGGGAGCCCCCTAGAGAGAGATGAGCAGTTCTTC
CDR3: CASSQPSSGSPLERDEQFF

J: TRBJ2-1
V: TRBV7-9
D: TRBD2
size: NA
DNA: TGTGCCAGCAGCTTAACTAGCGGTTTATACAATGAGCAGTTCTTC
CDR3: CASSLTSGLYNEQFF

J: TRBJ2-7
V: TRBV5-1
D: TRBD2
size: once
DNA: TGCGCCAGCAGCTTGGGAGCGGGAGAAACCTACGAGCAGTACTTC
CDR3: CASSLGAGETYEQYF

J: TRBJ2-7
V: TRBV5-4
D: TRBD1
size: NA
DNA: TGTGCCAGCAGCTCGCAGGGACAGGGATACTGGGAGCAGTACTTC
CDR3: CASSSQGQGYWEQYF

J: TRBJ1-5
V: TRBV19
D: NA
size: NA
DNA: TGTGCCAGTAGTATAGTAGTCGGGATTCAGCCCCAGCATTTT
CDR3: CASSIVVGIQPQHF

J: TRBJ1-5
V: TRBV7-9
D: NA
size: NA
DNA: TGTGCCAGCAGTTTGGGGGCCTCGGGTCAGCCCCAGCATTTT
CDR3: CASSLGASGQPQHF

J: TRBJ2-7
V: TRBV11-2
D: NA
size: NA
DNA: TGTGCCAGCAGCTTGCGTATGAGCTGGGAACTCAGGGAGGACTACGAGCAGTACTTC
CDR3: CASSLRMSWELREDYEQYF

J: TRBJ1-6
V: TRBV6-2/TRBV6-3
D: TRBD1
size: NA
DNA: TGTGCCAGCAGTCGAACCGGGACAGAGAGAAATTCACCCCTCCACTTT
CDR3: CASSRTGTERNSPLHF

J: TRBJ2-3
V: TRBV5-4
D: TRBD2
size: NA
DNA: TGTGCCAGCAGCTCCGGACTAGCGGGGTACACAGATACGCAGTATTTT
CDR3: CASSSGLAGYTDTQYF

J: TRBJ2-5
V: TRBV5-4
D: NA
size: NA
DNA: TGTGCCAGCAGCTTTAGGGGGCAAGAGACCCAGTACTTC
CDR3: CASSFRGQETQYF

J: TRBJ1-4
V: TRBV7-9
D: NA
size: once
DNA: TGTGCCAGCAGCTTCGGTTCAGGGGCCACTAATGAAAAACTGTTTTTT
CDR3: CASSFGSGATNEKLFF

J: TRBJ2-1
V: TRBV7-2
D: TRBD2
size: NA
DNA: TGTGCCAGCAGCTTGGCCGGAGGACTAGCGGGAGTGAATGAGCAGTTCTTC
CDR3: CASSLAGGLAGVNEQFF

J: TRBJ1-5
V: TRBV4-1
D: TRBD1
size: NA
DNA: TGCGCCAGCAGCCCTCGATTTGGGACAGGGTATCATCAGCCCCAGCATTTT
CDR3: CASSPRFGTGYHQPQHF

J: TRBJ1-6
V: TRBV7-2
D: NA
size: NA
DNA: TGTGCCAGCAGCCCAATGGGGGGGGGACTTGATAATTCACCCCTCCACTTT
CDR3: CASSPMGGGLDNSPLHF

J: TRBJ2-7
V: TRBV21-1
D: NA
size: NA
DNA: TGTGCCAGCAGCACCCCTGGGGGGAACTCCTACGAGCAGTACTTC
CDR3: CASSTPGGNSYEQYF

J: TRBJ2-1
V: TRBV5-1
D: TRBD2
size: NA
DNA: TGCGCCAGCAGCTTCCGGGAGGCCTACAATGAGCAGTTCTTC
CDR3: CASSFREAYNEQFF

J: TRBJ1-3
V: TRBV29-1
D: NA
size: few
DNA: TGCAGCGTTGTGGGCACGAGCTCTGGAAACACCATATATTTT
CDR3: CSVVGTSSGNTIYF

J: TRBJ2-3
V: TRBV24-1
D: NA
size: NA
DNA: TGTGCCACCAGTGATTTGAAGGCAGGGGTAGATACGCAGTATTTT
CDR3: CATSDLKAGVDTQYF

J: TRBJ1-1
V: TRBV10-1
D: NA
size: NA
DNA: TGCGCCAGCAGTGAGTCATCGAGTTGGACAGCCAAAGCTTTCTTT
CDR3: CASSESSSWTAKAFF

J: TRBJ2-7
V: TRBV7-2
D: TRBD2
size: NA
DNA: TGTGCCAGCAGCCCGCCCGGGGCGGGGGGGTCCGAGCAGTACTTC
CDR3: CASSPPGAGGSEQYF

J: TRBJ2-5
V: TRBV5-1
D: NA
size: NA
DNA: TGCGCCAGCACACAACAAGAGACCCAGTACTTC
CDR3: CASTQQETQYF

J: TRBJ1-4
V: TRBV19
D: TRBD1
size: NA
DNA: TGTGCCGCATCCGGGACAGAGAATGAAAAACTGTTTTTT
CDR3: CAASGTENEKLFF